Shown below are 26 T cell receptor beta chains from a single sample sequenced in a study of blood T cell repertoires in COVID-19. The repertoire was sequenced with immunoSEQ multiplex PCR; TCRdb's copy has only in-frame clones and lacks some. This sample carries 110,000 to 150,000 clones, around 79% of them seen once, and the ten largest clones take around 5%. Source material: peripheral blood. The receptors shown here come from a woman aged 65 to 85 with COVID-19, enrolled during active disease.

CDR3 sequence reads: CAIGVNSPLHF. In DNA form, the CDR3 reads TGTGCCATCGGTGTAAATTCACCCCTCCACTTT. The chain links TRBV10-3 to TRBJ1-6; D call uncertain. V dropped 8 bases and J dropped 7 bases, with 6 bases sitting between them. Germline V gene data show CDR1 as ENHRY and CDR2 as SYGVKD. This CDR3 contains 11 residues.

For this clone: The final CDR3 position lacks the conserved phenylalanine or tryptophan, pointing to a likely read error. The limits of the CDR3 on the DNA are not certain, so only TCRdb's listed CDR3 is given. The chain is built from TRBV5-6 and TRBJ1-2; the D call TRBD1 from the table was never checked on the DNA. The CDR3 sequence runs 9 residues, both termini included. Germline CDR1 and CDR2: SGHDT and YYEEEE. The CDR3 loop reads CASSAGQGL.

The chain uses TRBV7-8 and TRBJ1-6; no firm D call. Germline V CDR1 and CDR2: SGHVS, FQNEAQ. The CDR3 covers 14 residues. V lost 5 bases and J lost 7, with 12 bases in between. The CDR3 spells CASSRHGENSPLHF. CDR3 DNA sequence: TGTGCCAGCAGCCGACATGGAGAGAATTCACCCCTCCACTTT. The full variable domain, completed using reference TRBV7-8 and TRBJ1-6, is GAGVSQSPRYKVAKRGQDVALRCDPISGHVSLFWYQQALGQGPEFLTYFQNEAQLDKSGLPSDRFFAERPEGSVSTLKIQRTQQEDSAVYLCASSRHGENSPLHFGNGTRLTVT.

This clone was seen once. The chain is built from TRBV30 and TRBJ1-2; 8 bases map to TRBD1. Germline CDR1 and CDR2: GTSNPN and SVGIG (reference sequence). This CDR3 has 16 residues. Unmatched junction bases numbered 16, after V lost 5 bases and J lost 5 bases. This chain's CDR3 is CAWGLLQGASRYGYTF. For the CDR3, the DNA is TGTGCCTGGGGGCTCTTGCAGGGGGCGAGTAGGTATGGCTACACCTTC.

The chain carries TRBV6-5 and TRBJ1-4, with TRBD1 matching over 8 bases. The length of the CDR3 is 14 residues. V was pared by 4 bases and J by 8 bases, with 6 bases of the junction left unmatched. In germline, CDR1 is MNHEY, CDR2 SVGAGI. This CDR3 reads CASSSRQGPEKLFF. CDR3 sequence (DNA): TGTGCCAGCAGTTCTCGACAGGGGCCCGAAAAACTGTTTTTT.

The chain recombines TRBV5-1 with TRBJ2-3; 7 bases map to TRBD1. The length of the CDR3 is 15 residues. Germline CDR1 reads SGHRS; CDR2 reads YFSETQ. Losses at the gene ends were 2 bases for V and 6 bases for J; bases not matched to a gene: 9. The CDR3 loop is CASSFETGRADTQYF. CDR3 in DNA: TGCGCCAGCAGCTTTGAGACAGGGCGAGCCGATACGCAGTATTTT.

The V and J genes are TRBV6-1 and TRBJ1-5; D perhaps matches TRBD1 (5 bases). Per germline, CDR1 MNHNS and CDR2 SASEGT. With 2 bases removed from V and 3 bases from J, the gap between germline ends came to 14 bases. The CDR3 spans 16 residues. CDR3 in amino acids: CASSEIPDIVNQPQHF. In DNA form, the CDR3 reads TGTGCCAGCAGTGAAATCCCGGACATAGTCAATCAGCCCCAGCATTTT.

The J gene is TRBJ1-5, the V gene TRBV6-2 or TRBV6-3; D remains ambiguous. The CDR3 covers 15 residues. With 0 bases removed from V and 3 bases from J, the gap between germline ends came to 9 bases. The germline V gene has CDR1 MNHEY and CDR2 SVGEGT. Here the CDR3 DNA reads TGTGCCAGCAGTTACTCGGGCGCCTACAATCAGCCCCAGCATTTT. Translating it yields CASSYSGAYNQPQHF.

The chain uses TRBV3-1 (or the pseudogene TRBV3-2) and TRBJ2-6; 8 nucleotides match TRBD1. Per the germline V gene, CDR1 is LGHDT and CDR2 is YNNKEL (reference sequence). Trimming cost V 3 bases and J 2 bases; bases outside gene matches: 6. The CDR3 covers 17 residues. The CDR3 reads CASSQGQVLTGANVLTF. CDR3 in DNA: TGTGCCAGCAGCCAGGGACAGGTGTTGACTGGGGCCAACGTCCTGACTTTC.

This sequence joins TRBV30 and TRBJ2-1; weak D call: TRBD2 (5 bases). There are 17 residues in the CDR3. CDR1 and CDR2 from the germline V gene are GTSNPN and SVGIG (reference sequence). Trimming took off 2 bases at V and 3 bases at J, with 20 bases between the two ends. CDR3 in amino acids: CAWSPLRRGLSYNEQFF. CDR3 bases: TGTGCCTGGAGTCCCCTCAGGCGAGGGTTGAGCTACAATGAGCAGTTCTTC.

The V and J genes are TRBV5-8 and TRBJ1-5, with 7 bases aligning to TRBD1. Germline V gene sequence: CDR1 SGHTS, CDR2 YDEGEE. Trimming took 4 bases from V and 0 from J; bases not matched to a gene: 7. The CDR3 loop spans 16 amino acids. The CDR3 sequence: CASSLGTALSNQPQHF. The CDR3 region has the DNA TGTGCCAGCAGCCTCGGGACAGCCCTTAGCAATCAGCCCCAGCATTTT.

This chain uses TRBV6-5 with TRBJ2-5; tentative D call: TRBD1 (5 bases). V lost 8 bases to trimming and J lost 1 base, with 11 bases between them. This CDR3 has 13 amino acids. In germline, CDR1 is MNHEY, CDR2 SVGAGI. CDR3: CASRKTAQETQYF. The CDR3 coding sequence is TGTGCCAGCCGTAAGACAGCCCAAGAGACCCAGTACTTC.

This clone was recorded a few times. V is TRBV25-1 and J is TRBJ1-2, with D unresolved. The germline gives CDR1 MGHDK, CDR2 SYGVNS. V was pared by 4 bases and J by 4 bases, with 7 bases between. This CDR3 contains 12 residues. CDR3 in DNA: TGTGCCAGCAGTGGAGGGCTCTATGGCTACACCTTC. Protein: CASSGGLYGYTF.

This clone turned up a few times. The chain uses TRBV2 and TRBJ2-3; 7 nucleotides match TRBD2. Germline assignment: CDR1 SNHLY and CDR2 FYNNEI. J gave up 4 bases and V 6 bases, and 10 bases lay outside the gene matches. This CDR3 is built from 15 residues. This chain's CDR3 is CASSPLSGGSDTQYF. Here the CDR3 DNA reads TGTGCCAGCAGCCCCCTCTCGGGGGGATCAGATACGCAGTATTTT.

CDR3 in amino acids: CASSEVAGGGETQYF. The CDR3 bases are TGCGCCAGCAGTGAAGTAGCGGGGGGAGGGGAGACCCAGTACTTC. The chain links TRBV5-1 to TRBJ2-5; TRBD2 matches 10 bases. The CDR3 covers 15 residues. The V gene end was trimmed by 5 bases and the J gene end by 5 bases; junction bases not matched to a gene: 9. Germline CDR1 reads SGHRS; CDR2 reads YFSETQ.

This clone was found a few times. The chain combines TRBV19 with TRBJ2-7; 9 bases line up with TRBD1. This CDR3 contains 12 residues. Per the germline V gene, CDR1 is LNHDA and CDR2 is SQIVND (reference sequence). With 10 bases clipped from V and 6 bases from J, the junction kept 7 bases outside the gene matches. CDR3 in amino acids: CATSRTGVEQYF. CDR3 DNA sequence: TGTGCCACCTCCAGGACAGGGGTCGAGCAGTACTTC. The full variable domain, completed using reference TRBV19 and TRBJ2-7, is DGGITQSPKYLFRKEGQNVTLSCEQNLNHDAMYWYRQDPGQGLRLIYYSQIVNDFQKGDIAEGYSVSREKKESFPLTVTSAQKNPTAFYLCATSRTGVEQYFGPGTRLTVT.

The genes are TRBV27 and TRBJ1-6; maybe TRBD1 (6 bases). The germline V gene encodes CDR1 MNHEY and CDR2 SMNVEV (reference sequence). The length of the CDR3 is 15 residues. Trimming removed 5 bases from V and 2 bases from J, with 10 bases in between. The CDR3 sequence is CASSQGSTYNSPLHF. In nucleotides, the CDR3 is TGTGCCAGCAGTCAGGGGAGCACCTATAATTCACCCCTCCACTTT.

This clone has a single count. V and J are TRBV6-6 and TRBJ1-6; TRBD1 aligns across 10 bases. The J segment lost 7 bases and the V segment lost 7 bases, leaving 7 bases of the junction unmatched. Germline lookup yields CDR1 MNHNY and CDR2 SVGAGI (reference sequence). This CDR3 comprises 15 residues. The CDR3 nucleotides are TGTGCCAGCACCGTACCGGGACAGGGGAATTCACCCCTCCACTTT. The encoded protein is CASTVPGQGNSPLHF.

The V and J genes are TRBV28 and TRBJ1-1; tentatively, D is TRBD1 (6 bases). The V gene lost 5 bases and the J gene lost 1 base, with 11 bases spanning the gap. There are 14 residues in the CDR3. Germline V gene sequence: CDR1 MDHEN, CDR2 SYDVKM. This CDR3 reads CASSLLRGNTEAFF. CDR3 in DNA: TGTGCCAGCAGTCTGCTCAGGGGGAACACTGAAGCTTTCTTT.

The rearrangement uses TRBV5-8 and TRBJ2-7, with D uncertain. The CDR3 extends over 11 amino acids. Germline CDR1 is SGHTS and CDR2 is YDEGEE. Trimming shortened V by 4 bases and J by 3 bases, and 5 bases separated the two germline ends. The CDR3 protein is CASSPHYEQYF. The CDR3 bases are TGTGCCAGCAGCCCCCACTACGAGCAGTACTTC.

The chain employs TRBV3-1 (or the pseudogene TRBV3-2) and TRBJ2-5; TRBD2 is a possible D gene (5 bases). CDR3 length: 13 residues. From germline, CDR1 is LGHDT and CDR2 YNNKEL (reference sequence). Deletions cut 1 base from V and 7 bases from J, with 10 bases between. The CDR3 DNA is TGTGCCAGCAGCCAAGGGGAGCGTGCGACCCAGTACTTC. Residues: CASSQGERATQYF.

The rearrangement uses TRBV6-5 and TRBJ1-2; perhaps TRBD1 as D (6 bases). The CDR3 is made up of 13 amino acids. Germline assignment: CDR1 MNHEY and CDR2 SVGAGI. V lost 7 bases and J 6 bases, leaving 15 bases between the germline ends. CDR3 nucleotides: TGTGCCAGCACCGAACGGACAGTTCATGGCTACACCTTC. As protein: CASTERTVHGYTF.

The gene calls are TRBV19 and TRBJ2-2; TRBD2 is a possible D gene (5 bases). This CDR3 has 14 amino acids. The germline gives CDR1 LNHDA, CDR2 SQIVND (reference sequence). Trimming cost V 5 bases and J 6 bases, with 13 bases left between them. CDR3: CASSLRGSPGELFF. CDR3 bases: TGTGCCAGTAGTTTGAGAGGGAGCCCCGGGGAGCTGTTTTTT.

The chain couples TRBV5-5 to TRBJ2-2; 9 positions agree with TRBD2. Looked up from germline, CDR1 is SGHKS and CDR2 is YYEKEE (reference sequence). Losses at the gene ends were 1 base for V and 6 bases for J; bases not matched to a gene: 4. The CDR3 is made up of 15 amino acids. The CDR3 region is CASSLSTSGPGELFF. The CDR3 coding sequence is TGTGCCAGCAGCTTGTCTACTAGCGGGCCCGGGGAGCTGTTTTTT.

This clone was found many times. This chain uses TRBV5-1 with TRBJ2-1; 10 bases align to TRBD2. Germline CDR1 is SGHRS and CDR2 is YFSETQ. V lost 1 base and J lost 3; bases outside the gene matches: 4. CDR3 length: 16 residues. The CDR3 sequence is CASSLRAGGHYNEQFF. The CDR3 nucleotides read TGCGCCAGCAGCTTGAGAGCGGGGGGGCACTACAATGAGCAGTTCTTC.

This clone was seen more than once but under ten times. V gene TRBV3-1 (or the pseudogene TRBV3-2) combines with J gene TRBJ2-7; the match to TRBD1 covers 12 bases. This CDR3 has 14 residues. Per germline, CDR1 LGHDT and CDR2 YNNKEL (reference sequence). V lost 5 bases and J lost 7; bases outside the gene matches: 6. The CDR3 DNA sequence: TGTGCCAGCAGCTCGGGACAGGGGGCAGGAGAGCAGTACTTC. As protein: CASSSGQGAGEQYF.